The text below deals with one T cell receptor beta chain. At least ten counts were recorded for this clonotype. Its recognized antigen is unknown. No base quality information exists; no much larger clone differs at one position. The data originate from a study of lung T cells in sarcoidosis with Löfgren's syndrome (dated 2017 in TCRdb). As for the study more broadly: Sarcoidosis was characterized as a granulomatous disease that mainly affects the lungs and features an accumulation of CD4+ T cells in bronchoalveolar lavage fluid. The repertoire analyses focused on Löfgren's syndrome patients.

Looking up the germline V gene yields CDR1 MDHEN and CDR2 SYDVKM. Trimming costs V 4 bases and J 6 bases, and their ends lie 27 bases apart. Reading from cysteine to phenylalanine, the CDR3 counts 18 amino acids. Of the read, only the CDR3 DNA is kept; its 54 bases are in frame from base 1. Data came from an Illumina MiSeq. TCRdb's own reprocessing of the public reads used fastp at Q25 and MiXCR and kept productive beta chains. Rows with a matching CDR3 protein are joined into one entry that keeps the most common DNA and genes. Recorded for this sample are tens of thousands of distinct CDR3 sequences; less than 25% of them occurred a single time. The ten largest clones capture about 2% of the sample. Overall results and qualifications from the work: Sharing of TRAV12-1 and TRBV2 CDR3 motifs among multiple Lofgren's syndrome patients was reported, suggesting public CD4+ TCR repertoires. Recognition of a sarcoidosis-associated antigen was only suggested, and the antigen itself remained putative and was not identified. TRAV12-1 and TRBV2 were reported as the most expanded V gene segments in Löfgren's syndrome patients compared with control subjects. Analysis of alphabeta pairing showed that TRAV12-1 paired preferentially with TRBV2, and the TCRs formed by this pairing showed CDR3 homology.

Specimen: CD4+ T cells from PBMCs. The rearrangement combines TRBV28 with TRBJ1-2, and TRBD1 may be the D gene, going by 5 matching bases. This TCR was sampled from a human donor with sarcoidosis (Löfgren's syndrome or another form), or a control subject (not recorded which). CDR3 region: CASSSSDAAGTVGNGYTF. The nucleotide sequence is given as TGTGCCAGCAGTTCCTCAGATGCCGCCGGGACGGTGGGGAATGGCTACACCTTC.